What follows are 6 T cell receptor beta chains derived from one specimen sequenced in a study of shared T cell receptors in the human thymus. This table comes from immunoSEQ multiplex PCR, and its TCRdb copy is limited to in-frame clones, with some not included. The sample shows about 610,000 clones, more than 75% of them seen only once. These data are also associated with another study on human thymus T cells.

The material sequenced was thymocytes. The receptors were gathered from a boy less than two years old with a congenital heart defect.

The J gene is TRBJ1-3, the V gene TRBV29-1; D perhaps matches TRBD1 (5 bases). The germline CDR1 and CDR2 sequences are SQVTM and ANQGSEA. The CDR3 contains 16 residues. Trimming removed 7 bases at V and 0 bases at J, with 19 bases between. The CDR3, as DNA: TGCAGCGCCACAAGCCCCCGGGACTACTCTGGAAACACCATATATTTT. Encoded protein: CSATSPRDYSGNTIYF.

V usage is TRBV4-2 and J usage is TRBJ1-5; D gene unclear. This CDR3 comprises 19 residues. The V gene's germline CDR1 is LGHNA and CDR2 YNFKEQ. V shed 4 bases and J shed 0 bases, with 22 bases lying between them. The CDR3 DNA sequence: TGTGCCAGCAGCCGCGGAGGTACGGAGACCACGAATAGCAATCAGCCCCAGCATTTT. Residues: CASSRGGTETTNSNQPQHF.

The chain combines TRBV20-1 with TRBJ2-7, with a weak D call TRBD1 (6 bases). V was clipped by 6 bases and J by 11 bases, with 14 bases between them. The germline gives CDR1 DFQATT, CDR2 SNEGSKA (reference sequence). The CDR3 totals 10 residues. The CDR3 nucleotides are TGCAGTGCACACGGGACAAAGGAGTACTTC. It encodes CSAHGTKEYF.

The chain joins TRBV25-1 to TRBJ2-2; possible D gene TRBD2, 6 bases. V was trimmed by 1 base and J by 4 bases, leaving 10 bases between them. In germline, CDR1 is MGHDK, CDR2 SYGVNS. The CDR3 sequence is 15 residues long. Here the CDR3 DNA reads TGTGCCAGCAGTGAATCGGGGGAAGCCACCGGGGAGCTGTTTTTT. Amino acids: CASSESGEATGELFF.

The genes are TRBV27 and TRBJ1-2, with D maybe TRBD1 (6 bases). Germline V gives CDR1 MNHEY, CDR2 SMNVEV (reference sequence). The CDR3 is 16 residues long. V was cut by 4 bases and J by 0 bases, with 15 bases left in between. The CDR3 DNA follows: TGTGCCAGCAGTTCTAGGACAGTACCCACTAACTATGGCTACACCTTC. This sequence encodes CASSSRTVPTNYGYTF.

The gene calls are TRBV10-3 and TRBJ2-1; TRBD2 agrees at 9 bases. The CDR3 runs to 17 residues. Germline trimming cut 6 bases from V and 0 bases from J; bases unmatched to any gene: 9. Germline V gene lookup returns CDR1 ENHRY and CDR2 SYGVKD. The CDR3 sequence: CAISPRGSGSSYNEQFF. The CDR3 coding sequence is TGTGCCATCAGCCCCCGGGGTAGCGGGAGCTCCTACAATGAGCAGTTCTTC.